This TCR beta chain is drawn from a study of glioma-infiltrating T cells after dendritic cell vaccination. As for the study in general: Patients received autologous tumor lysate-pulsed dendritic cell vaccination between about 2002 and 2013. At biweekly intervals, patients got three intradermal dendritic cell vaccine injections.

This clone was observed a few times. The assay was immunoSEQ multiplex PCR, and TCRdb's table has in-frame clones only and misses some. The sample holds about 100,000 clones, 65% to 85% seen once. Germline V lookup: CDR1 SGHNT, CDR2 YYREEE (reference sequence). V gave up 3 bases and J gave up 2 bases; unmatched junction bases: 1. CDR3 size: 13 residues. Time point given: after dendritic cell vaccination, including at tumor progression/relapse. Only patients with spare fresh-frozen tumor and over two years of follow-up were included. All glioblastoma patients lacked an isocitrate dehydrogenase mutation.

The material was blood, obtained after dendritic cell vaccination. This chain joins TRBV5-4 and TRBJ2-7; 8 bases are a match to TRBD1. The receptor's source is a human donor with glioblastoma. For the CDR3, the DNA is TGTGCCAGCAGCTCGACAGGGGCCTACGAGCAGTACTTC. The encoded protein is CASSSTGAYEQYF.